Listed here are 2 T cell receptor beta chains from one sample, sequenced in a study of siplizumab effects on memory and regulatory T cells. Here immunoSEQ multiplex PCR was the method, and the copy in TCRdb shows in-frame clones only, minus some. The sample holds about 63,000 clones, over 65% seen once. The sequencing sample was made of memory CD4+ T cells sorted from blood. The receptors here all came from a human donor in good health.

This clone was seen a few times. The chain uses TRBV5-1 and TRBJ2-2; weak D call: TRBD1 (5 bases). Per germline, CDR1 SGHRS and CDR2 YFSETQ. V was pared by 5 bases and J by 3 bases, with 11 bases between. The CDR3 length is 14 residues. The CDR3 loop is CASRWGGDTGELFF. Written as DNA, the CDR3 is TGCGCCAGCAGATGGGGCGGAGACACCGGGGAGCTGTTTTTT.

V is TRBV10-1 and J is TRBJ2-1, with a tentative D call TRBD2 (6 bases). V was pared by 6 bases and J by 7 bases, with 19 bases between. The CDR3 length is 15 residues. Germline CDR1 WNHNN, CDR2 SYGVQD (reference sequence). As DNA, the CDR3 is TGCGCCAGCAGCGACGACAGAGCTGCGGGAAATGAGCAGTTCTTC. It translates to CASSDDRAAGNEQFF.